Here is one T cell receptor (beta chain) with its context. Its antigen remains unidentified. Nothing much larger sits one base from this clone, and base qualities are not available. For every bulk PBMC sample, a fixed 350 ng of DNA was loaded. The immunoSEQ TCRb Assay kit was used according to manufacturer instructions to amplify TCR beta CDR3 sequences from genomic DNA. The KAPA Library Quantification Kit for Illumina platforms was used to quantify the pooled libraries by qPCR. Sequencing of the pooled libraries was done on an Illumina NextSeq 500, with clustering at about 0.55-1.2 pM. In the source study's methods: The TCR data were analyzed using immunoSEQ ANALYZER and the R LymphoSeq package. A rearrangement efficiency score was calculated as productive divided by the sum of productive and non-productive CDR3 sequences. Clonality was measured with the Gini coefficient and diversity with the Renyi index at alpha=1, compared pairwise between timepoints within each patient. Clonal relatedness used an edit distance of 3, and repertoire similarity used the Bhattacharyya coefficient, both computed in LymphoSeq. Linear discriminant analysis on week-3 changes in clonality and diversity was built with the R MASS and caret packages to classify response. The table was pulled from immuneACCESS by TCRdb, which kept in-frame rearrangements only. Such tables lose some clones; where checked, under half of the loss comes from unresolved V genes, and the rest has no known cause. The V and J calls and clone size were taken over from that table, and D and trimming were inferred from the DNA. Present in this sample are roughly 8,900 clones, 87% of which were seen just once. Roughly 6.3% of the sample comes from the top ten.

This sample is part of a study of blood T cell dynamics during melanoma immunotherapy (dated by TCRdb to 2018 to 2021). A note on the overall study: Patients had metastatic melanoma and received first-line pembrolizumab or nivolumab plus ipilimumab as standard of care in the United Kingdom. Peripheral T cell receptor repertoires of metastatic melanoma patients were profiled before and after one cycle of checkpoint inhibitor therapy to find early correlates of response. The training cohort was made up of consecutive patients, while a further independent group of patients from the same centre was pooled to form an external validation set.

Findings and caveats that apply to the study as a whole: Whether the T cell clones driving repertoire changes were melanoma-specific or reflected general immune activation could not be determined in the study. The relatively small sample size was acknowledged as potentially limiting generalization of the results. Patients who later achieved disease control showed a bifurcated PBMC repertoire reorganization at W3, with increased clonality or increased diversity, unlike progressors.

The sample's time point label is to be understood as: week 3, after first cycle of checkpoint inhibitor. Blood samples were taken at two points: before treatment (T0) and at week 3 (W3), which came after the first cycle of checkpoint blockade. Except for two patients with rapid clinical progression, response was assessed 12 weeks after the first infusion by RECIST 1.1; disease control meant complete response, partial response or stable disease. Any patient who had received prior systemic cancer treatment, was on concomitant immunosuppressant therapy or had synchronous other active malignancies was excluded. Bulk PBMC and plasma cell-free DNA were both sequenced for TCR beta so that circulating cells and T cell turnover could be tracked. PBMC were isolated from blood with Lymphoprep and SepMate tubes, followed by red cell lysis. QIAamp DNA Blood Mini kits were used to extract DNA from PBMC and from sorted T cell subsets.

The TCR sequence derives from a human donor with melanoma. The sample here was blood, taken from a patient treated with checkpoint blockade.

In nucleotides, the sequence is TGTGCCAGCAGTTTATCCGGGGGCATCTCCTATAATTCACCCCTCCACTTT. This translates into CASSLSGGISYNSPLHF. Recombination linked TRBV28 to TRBJ1-6; a tentative D match to TRBD1 spans 6 bases. The germline V gene specifies MDHEN as CDR1 and SYDVKM as CDR2. The CDR3 measures 17 amino acids from cysteine to phenylalanine. The CDR3 DNA has 51 bases and is translated from base 1. The trim is 1 base for V and 0 bases for J, with a gap of 10 bases between the germline ends. Joined to the reference TRBV28 and TRBJ1-6 proteins, this CDR3 gives the full variable domain: DVKVTQSSRYLVKRTGEKVFLECVQDMDHENMFWYRQDPGLGLRLIYFSYDVKMKEKGDIPEGYSVSREKKERFSLILESASTNQTSMYLCASSLSGGISYNSPLHFGNGTRLTVT.